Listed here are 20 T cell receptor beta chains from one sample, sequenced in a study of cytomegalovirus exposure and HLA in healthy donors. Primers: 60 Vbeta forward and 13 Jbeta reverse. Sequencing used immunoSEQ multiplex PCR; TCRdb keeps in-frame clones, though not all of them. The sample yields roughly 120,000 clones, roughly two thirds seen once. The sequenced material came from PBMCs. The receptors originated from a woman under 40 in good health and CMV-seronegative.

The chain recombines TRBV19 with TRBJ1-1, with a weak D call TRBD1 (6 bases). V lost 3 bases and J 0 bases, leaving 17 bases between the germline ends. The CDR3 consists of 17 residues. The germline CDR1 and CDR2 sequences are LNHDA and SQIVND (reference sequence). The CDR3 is CASSIPQGFGMNTEAFF. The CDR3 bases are TGTGCCAGTAGTATCCCACAGGGATTCGGAATGAACACTGAAGCTTTCTTT. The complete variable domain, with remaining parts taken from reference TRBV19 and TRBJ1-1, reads DGGITQSPKYLFRKEGQNVTLSCEQNLNHDAMYWYRQDPGQGLRLIYYSQIVNDFQKGDIAEGYSVSREKKESFPLTVTSAQKNPTAFYLCASSIPQGFGMNTEAFFGQGTRLTVV.

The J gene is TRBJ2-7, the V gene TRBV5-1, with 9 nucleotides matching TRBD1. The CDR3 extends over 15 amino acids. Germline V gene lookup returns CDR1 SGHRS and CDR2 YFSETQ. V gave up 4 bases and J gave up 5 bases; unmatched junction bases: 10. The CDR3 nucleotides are TGCGCCAGCAGCCCAGGCGGGACAGGGCTGGACGAGCAGTACTTC. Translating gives CASSPGGTGLDEQYF.

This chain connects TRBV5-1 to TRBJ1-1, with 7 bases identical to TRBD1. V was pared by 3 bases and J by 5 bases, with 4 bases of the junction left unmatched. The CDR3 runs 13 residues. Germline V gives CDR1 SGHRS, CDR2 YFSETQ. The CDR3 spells CASSSRQGTEAFF. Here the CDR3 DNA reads TGCGCCAGCAGCTCCCGACAGGGAACTGAAGCTTTCTTT. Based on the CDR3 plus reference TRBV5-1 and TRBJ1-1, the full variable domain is KAGVTQTPRYLIKTRGQQVTLSCSPISGHRSVSWYQQTPGQGLQFLFEYFSETQRNKGNFPGRFSGRQFSNSRSEMNVSTLELGDSALYLCASSSRQGTEAFFGQGTRLTVV.

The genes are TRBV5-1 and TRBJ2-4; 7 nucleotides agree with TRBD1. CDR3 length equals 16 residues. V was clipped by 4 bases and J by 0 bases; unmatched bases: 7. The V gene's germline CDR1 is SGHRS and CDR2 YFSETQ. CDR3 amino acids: CASSPGTDLAKNIQYF. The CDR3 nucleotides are TGCGCCAGCAGCCCCGGGACAGATCTAGCCAAAAACATTCAGTACTTC.

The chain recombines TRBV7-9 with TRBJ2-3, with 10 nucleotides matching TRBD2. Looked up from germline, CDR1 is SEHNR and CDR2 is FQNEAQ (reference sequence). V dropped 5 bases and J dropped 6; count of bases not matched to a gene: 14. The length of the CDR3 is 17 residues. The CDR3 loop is CASSPPPRLAGADTQYF. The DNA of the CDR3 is TGTGCCAGCAGCCCCCCCCCGCGGCTAGCGGGAGCCGATACGCAGTATTTT.

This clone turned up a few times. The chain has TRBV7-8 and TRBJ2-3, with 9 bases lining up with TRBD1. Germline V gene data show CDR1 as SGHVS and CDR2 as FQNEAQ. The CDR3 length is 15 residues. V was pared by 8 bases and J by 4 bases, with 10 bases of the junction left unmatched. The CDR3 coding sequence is TGTGCCAGCGGAGCAAACAGGGGGCCCTCAGATACGCAGTATTTT. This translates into CASGANRGPSDTQYF.

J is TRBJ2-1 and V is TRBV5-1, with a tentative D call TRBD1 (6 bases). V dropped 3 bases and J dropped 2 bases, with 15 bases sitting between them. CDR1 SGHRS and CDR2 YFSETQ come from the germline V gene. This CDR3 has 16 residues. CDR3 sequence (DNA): TGCGCCAGCAGCTCGCAGACAGGCGCAACCTACAATGAGCAGTTCTTC. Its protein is CASSSQTGATYNEQFF.

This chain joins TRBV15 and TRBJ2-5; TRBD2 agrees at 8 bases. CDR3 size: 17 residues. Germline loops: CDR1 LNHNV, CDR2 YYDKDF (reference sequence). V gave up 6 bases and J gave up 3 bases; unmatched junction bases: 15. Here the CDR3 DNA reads TGTGCCACCAGTCCCGCCTTACTAGCGGCCAGTAAAGAGACCCAGTACTTC. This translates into CATSPALLAASKETQYF.

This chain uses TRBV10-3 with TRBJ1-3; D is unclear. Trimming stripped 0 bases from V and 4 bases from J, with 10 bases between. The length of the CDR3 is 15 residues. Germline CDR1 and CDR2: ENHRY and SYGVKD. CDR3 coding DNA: TGTGCCATCAGTGAGTCCGGGGTGAGAGGAAACACCATATATTTT. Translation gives CAISESGVRGNTIYF.

The CDR3: CASSFSYLGLPRSGANVLTF. CDR3 nucleotides: TGTGCCAGCAGTTTCTCCTATCTGGGACTCCCGCGATCTGGGGCCAACGTCCTGACTTTC. The chain links TRBV28 to TRBJ2-6; a possible D gene is TRBD2 (6 bases). Germline lookup yields CDR1 MDHEN and CDR2 SYDVKM. CDR3 length: 20 residues. V lost 3 bases, J lost 1 base, and 22 bases lay in between.

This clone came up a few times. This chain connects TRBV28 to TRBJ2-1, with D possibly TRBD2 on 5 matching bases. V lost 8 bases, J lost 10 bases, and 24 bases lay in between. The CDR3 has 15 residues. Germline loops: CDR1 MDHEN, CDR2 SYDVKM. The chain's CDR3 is CASLPGFGGLREQFF. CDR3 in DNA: TGTGCCAGCCTCCCCGGGTTCGGAGGCCTCAGGGAGCAGTTCTTC.

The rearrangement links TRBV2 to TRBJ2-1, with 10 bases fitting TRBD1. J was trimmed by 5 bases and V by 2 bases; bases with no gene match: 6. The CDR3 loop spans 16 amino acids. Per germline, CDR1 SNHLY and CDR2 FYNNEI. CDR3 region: CASSESGQGTNNEQFF. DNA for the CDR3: TGTGCCAGCAGTGAATCGGGACAGGGGACCAACAATGAGCAGTTCTTC.

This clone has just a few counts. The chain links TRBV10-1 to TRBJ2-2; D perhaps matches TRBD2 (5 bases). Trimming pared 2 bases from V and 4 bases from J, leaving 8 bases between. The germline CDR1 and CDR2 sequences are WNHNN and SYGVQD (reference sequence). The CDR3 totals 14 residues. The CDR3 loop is CASSEVGSTGELFF. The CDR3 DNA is TGCGCCAGCAGTGAGGTTGGGAGCACCGGGGAGCTGTTTTTT.

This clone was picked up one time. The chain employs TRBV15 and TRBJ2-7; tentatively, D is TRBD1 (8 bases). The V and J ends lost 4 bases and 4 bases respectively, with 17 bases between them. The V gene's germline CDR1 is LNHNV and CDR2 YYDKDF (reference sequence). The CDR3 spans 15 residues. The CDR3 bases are TGTGCCACCAGCAACGAACAGGGGGGGGGTTACGAGCAGTACTTC. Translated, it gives CATSNEQGGGYEQYF.

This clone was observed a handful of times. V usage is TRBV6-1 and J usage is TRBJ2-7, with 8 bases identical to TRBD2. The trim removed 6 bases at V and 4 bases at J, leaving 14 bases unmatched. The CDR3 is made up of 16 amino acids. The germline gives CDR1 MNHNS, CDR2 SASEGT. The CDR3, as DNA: TGTGCCAGCAGCGAAATGGGGGGACGGGAGGGATACGAGCAGTACTTC. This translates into CASSEMGGREGYEQYF.

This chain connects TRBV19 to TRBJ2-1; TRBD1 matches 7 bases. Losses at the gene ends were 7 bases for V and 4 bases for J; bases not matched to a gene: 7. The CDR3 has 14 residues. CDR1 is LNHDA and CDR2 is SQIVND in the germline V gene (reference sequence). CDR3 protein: CASTTGYMYNEQFF. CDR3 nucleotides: TGTGCCAGTACGACAGGGTACATGTACAATGAGCAGTTCTTC.

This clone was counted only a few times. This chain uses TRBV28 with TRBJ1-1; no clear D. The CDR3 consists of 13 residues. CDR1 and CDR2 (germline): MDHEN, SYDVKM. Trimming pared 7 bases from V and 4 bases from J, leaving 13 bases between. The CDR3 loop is CASTRPGSTEAFF. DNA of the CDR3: TGTGCCAGCACCCGACCGGGGAGCACTGAAGCTTTCTTT.

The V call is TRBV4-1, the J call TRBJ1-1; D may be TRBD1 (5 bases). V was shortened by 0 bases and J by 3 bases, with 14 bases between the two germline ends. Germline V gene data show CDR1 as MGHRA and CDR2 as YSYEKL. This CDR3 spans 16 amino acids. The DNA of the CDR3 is TGCGCCAGCAGCCAAGATCCGGGACTTATGGACACTGAAGCTTTCTTT. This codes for CASSQDPGLMDTEAFF.

The CDR3 reads CASSSGTVYEQYF. DNA for the CDR3: TGTGCCAGCAGTTCGGGGACAGTCTACGAGCAGTACTTC. The rearrangement joins TRBV27 to TRBJ2-7, with TRBD1 matching over 7 bases. The J segment lost 3 bases and the V segment lost 4 bases, leaving 3 bases of the junction unmatched. CDR3 length equals 13 residues. Germline V gene sequence: CDR1 MNHEY, CDR2 SMNVEV (reference sequence).

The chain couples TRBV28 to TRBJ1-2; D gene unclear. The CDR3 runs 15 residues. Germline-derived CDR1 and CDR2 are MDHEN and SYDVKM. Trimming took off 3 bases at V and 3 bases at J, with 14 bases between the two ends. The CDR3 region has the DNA TGTGCCAGCAGTTTTTGGAGCGGCCTCCACTATGGCTACACCTTC. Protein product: CASSFWSGLHYGYTF.